Shown below are 4 T cell receptor beta chains from a single sample sequenced in a study of blood T cell repertoires in COVID-19. This table comes from immunoSEQ multiplex PCR, and its TCRdb copy is limited to in-frame clones, with some not included. Found here are around 300,000 clones, about 82% of them singletons; the top ten hold around 6.9%. Sequencing input: peripheral blood. All receptors derive from a human donor in a cohort sampled during active COVID-19.

This rearrangement joins TRBV6-5 to TRBJ2-3; D is unresolved. The germline CDR1 and CDR2 sequences are MNHEY and SVGAGI. Trimming shortened V by 8 bases and J by 2 bases, and 14 bases separated the two germline ends. This CDR3 has 14 residues. For the CDR3, the DNA is TGTGCCAGCCTTCGGCGGTACTCCACAGATACGCAGTATTTT. Translation: CASLRRYSTDTQYF.

The V and J genes are TRBV5-1 and TRBJ1-6; a possible D gene is TRBD1 (6 bases). This CDR3 is built from 15 residues. The germline V and J ends were trimmed by 4 bases and 10 bases, with 18 bases remaining between them. CDR1 is SGHRS and CDR2 is YFSETQ in the germline V gene. This CDR3 reads CASSLRQANESPLHF. DNA of the CDR3: TGCGCCAGCAGCCTCCGACAGGCTAATGAGTCACCCCTCCACTTT.

The chain couples TRBV29-1 to TRBJ1-1; D might be TRBD1 (5 bases). Germline V CDR1 and CDR2: SQVTM, ANQGSEA. The CDR3 totals 12 residues. With 4 bases removed from V and 6 bases from J, the gap between germline ends came to 12 bases. The CDR3 loop reads CSVGEGFAEAFF. The CDR3 DNA sequence: TGCAGCGTTGGGGAGGGGTTCGCTGAAGCTTTCTTT.

The chain combines TRBV3-1 (or the pseudogene TRBV3-2) with TRBJ2-1; TRBD2 matches at 16 bases. Trimming took 4 bases from V and 8 from J; bases not matched to a gene: 2. This CDR3 contains 15 residues. Germline CDR1 and CDR2: LGHDT and YNNKEL (reference sequence). The CDR3 sequence is CASSLGTSGRDEQFF. CDR3 in DNA: TGTGCCAGCAGCCTCGGGACTAGCGGGAGGGATGAGCAGTTCTTC.